A single sample is the source of the 9 T cell receptor beta chains below, sequenced in a study of T cells after yellow fever vaccination (dated by TCRdb to the late 2010s). Libraries were constructed by 5' RACE. Instrument used: Illumina HiSeq 2500. Starting from the raw public reads, TCRdb applied fastp trimming at Q25, assembled clones with MiXCR and retained in-frame beta chains. Rows with a matching CDR3 protein are joined into one entry that keeps the most common DNA and genes. The sample table lists over 150,000 distinct CDR3 sequences, approximately 6.7% of them with a count of one. Jointly, the top ten make up around 2.3% of the sample. The sample's treatment or condition label is to be understood as: live attenuated yellow fever vaccine strain. The sample was CD4+ T cells sorted from PBMCs, taken roughly 5 days after the first yellow fever vaccination. These receptors were collected from a man aged 18 to 35 who received the YFV17D yellow fever vaccine.

Concerning this clonotype itself: Given a much more abundant clone one base away, this may be a read error. The rearrangement uses TRBV5-1 and TRBJ2-1, with D possibly matching TRBD2 (6 bases). The V gene lost 5 bases and the J gene lost 9 bases, with 18 bases spanning the gap. The germline CDR1 and CDR2 sequences are SGHRS and YFSETQ. CDR3 size: 14 residues. CDR3: CASRLLRREGEQFF. The CDR3 region has the DNA TGCGCCAGCAGGTTATTGAGGCGGGAAGGTGAGCAGTTCTTC. The variable domain in full, completed from reference TRBV5-1 and TRBJ2-1, reads KAGVTQTPRYLIKTRGQQVTLSCSPISGHRSVSWYQQTPGQGLQFLFEYFSETQRNKGNFPGRFSGRQFSNSRSEMNVSTLELGDSALYLCASRLLRREGEQFFGPGTRLTVL.

This clonotype has more than one count but fewer than ten. The CDR3 sequence: CASSLRTGLNTEAFF. CDR3 DNA sequence: TGTGCCAGCAGCTTAAGGACAGGGCTGAACACTGAAGCTTTCTTT. This chain connects TRBV11-2 to TRBJ1-1; 8 positions agree with TRBD1. The CDR3 length is 15 residues. CDR1 is SGHAT and CDR2 is FQNNGV in the germline V gene. Unmatched junction bases numbered 2, after V lost 2 bases and J lost 0 bases.

In its sample, this clonotype was seen a few times. The chain uses TRBV19 and TRBJ1-2; maybe TRBD1 (6 bases). In germline, CDR1 is LNHDA, CDR2 SQIVND (reference sequence). Trimming shortened V by 4 bases and J by 3 bases, and 12 bases separated the two germline ends. CDR3 length: 14 residues. The CDR3 DNA follows: TGTGCCAGTAGTAATCAAGGACAGTACTATGGCTACACCTTC. Translating it yields CASSNQGQYYGYTF.

To note about this clonotype: A single base separates this from a much larger clone, so it may be a read error. The genes are TRBV7-9 and TRBJ2-5, with a weak D call TRBD2 (5 bases). The germline V gene encodes CDR1 SEHNR and CDR2 FQNEAQ (reference sequence). The CDR3 is made up of 16 amino acids. Trimming left V 1 base short and J 3 bases short, with 15 bases between. CDR3 DNA: TGTGCCAGCAGCTTAGAACTACGGGGAGAAAAAGAGACCCAGTACTTC. Translation: CASSLELRGEKETQYF.

This clonotype was detected many times. The chain has TRBV5-1 and TRBJ2-5, with 9 bases that match TRBD2. Germline loops: CDR1 SGHRS, CDR2 YFSETQ. The V gene end was trimmed by 3 bases and the J gene end by 4 bases; junction bases not matched to a gene: 7. This CDR3 spans 15 amino acids. The CDR3 region has the DNA TGCGCCAGCAGCTCCCCCGCGGGGGGGCGAGAGACCCAGTACTTC. Its protein is CASSSPAGGRETQYF.

Ten or more counts support this clonotype. The chain carries TRBV25-1 and TRBJ2-3; TRBD1 is a possible D gene (6 bases). The CDR3 is made up of 13 amino acids. The V end was cut by 6 bases, the J end by 1 base, with 8 bases between. Germline V gene data show CDR1 as MGHDK and CDR2 as SYGVNS. The CDR3 nucleotides read TGTGCCAGCAGGACAGGAGGCACAGATACGCAGTATTTT. It codes for CASRTGGTDTQYF.

This clonotype was seen a few times. The chain carries TRBV7-9 and TRBJ2-3, with TRBD2 as a possible D gene (5 bases). The CDR3 has 15 residues. Germline values: CDR1 SEHNR, CDR2 FQNEAQ (reference sequence). The ends were cut back, 0 bases at V and 6 bases at J, with 13 bases in the middle. In nucleotides, the CDR3 is TGTGCCAGCAGCTTAGCTGGTAGCCGGAGGGATACGCAGTATTTT. As protein: CASSLAGSRRDTQYF.

This clonotype was recorded at least ten times. This chain uses TRBV5-6 with TRBJ1-4; 7 nucleotides align to TRBD1. This CDR3 is built from 15 residues. Germline CDR1 reads SGHDT; CDR2 reads YYEEEE. J gave up 3 bases and V 4 bases, and 6 bases lay outside the gene matches. CDR3 in amino acids: CASSADQGANEKLFF. The CDR3 DNA reads TGTGCCAGCAGCGCGGACCAGGGGGCTAATGAAAAACTGTTTTTT.

Concerning this clonotype itself: Given a much more abundant clone one base away, this may be a read error. This chain connects TRBV30 to TRBJ2-3; a weak D match, TRBD2 (5 bases). Germline V CDR1 and CDR2: GTSNPN, SVGIG (reference sequence). The CDR3 runs 11 residues. CDR3 amino acids: CARRWADTQYF. For the CDR3, the DNA is TGTGCCAGGAGGTGGGCAGATACGCAGTATTTT. Full variable domain (remainder filled in from reference TRBV30 and TRBJ2-3): SQTIHQWPATLVQPVGSPLSLECTVEGTSNPNLYWYRQAAGRGLQLLFYSVGIGQISSEVPQNLSASRPQDRQFILSSKKLLLSDSGFYLCARRWADTQYFGPGTRLTVL.